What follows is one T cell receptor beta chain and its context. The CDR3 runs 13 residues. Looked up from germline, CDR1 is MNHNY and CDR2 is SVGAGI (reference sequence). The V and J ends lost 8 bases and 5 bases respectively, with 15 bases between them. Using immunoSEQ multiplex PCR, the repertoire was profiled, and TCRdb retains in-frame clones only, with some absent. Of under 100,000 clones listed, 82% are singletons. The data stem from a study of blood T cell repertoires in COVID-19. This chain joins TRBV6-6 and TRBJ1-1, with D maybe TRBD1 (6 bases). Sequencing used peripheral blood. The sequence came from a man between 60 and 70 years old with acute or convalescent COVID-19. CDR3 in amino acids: CASLLGARTEAFF. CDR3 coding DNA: TGTGCCAGCCTTTTGGGGGCGCGGACTGAAGCTTTCTTT.